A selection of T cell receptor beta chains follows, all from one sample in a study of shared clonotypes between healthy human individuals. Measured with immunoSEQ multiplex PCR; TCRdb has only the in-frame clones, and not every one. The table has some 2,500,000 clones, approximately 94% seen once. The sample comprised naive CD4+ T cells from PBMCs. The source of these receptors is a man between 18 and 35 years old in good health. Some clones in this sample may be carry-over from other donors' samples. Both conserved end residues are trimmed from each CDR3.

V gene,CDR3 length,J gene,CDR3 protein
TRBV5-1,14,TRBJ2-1,ASSYDRDTLVSEQF
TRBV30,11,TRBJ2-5,AWSVRGRETQY
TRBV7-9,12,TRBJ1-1,ASSIQGAETEAF
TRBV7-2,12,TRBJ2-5,ASSDRGGMETQY
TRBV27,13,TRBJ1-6,ASSPKPTFNSPLH
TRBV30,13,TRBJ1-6,AWSTLHQPPVPLH
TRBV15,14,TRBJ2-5,ATSRDRTSGMETQY
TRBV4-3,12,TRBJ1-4,ASSQTGLGEKLF
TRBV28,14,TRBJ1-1,ASSGGTASSNTEAF
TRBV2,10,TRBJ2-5,ASSGGSETQY
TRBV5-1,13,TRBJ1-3,ASSLDGGQGNTIY
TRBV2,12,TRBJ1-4,ASRGASVNEKLF
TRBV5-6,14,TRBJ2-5,ASSLNGRKGQETQY
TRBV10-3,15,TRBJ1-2,AISESTRQGPNYGYT
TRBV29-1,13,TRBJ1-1,SVQTGRGVNTEAF
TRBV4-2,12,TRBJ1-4,ASSPISLDEKLF
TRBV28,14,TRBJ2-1,ASSSGGTSGYNEQF
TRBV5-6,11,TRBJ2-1,ASAVSAGDEQF
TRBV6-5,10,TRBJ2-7,AIGRGPYEQY
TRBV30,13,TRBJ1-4,AWSDRGGLAEKLF
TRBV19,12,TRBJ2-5,ASRNRGRVETQY
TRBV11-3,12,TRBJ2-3,ASSLSGHQDTQY
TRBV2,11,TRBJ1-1,ASSGQGFGRAF
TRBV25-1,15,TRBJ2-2,ASSERVSGGFAGELF
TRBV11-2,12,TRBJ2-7,ASSLDPRAYEQY
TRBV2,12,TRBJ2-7,ASSDLGRILEQY
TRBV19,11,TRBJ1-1,ASSIVRATEAF
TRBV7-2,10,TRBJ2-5,ASSLFDKTQY
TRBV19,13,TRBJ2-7,ASSSPRGGLYEQY
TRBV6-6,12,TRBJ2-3,ASSSPSGSNTQY
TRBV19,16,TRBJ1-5,ASSIDSWNRGGNQPQH
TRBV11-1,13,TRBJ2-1,ASSFLRGKDNEQF